These 8 T cell receptor beta chains share one sample of origin, sequenced in a study of identical twins. TCRdb independently ran MiXCR on the 5' RACE reads; one entry per CDR3 protein. The sample lists hundreds of thousands of distinct CDR3 sequences, roughly 26% seen once, with roughly 2.8% in the top ten. This sample also belongs to another study, concerning T cells expressing NK-cell markers.

The sequenced sample consisted of CD4+ T cells sorted from blood. The receptors were gathered from a woman between 18 and 29 years old in good health.

The chain uses TRBV20-1 and TRBJ2-7; 9 bases match TRBD2. Germline trimming cut 0 bases from V and 5 bases from J; bases unmatched to any gene: 11. CDR1 and CDR2 from the germline V gene are DFQATT and SNEGSKA (reference sequence). The CDR3 is made up of 16 amino acids. Written as DNA, the CDR3 is TGCAGTGCTAGAGATCGGAGGGCGGGAGGGTCCCACGAGCAGTACTTC. Its protein is CSARDRRAGGSHEQYF.

This chain connects TRBV25-1 to TRBJ1-2; 7 bases agree with TRBD1. Germline V CDR1 and CDR2: MGHDK, SYGVNS. V dropped 4 bases and J dropped 4; count of bases not matched to a gene: 3. The CDR3 is made up of 13 amino acids. The CDR3 spells CASSAQGVYGYTF. For the CDR3, the DNA is TGTGCCAGCAGTGCTCAGGGGGTCTATGGCTACACCTTC.

This clonotype was seen a handful of times. This rearrangement joins TRBV7-9 to TRBJ1-1, with TRBD1 matching over 10 bases. Germline CDR1 is SEHNR and CDR2 is FQNEAQ (reference sequence). This CDR3 has 14 residues. V lost 4 bases to trimming and J lost 5 bases; unmatched junction nucleotides: 4. The CDR3 sequence: CASSSWTGGTEAFF. The DNA for the CDR3 is TGTGCCAGCAGCTCCTGGACAGGGGGGACTGAAGCTTTCTTT. The full variable domain, in which reference TRBV7-9 and TRBJ1-1 provide the parts outside the CDR3, is DTGVSQNPRHKITKRGQNVTFRCDPISEHNRLYWYRQTLGQGPEFLTYFQNEAQLEKSRLLSDRFSAERPKGSFSTLEIQRTEQGDSAMYLCASSSWTGGTEAFFGQGTRLTVV.

This clonotype came up a few times. This chain uses TRBV20-1 with TRBJ2-1, with 10 bases matching TRBD2. Unmatched junction bases numbered 9, after V lost 4 bases and J lost 6 bases. The CDR3 sequence is 15 residues long. In germline, CDR1 is DFQATT, CDR2 SNEGSKA (reference sequence). CDR3 bases: TGCAGTGCTAATGAGCGGGAGGGCCCTCGCAATGAGCAGTTCTTC. Amino acids: CSANEREGPRNEQFF.

This clonotype was counted between two and nine times. The V gene is TRBV7-2, the J gene TRBJ2-3; TRBD2 is a possible D gene (5 bases). The CDR3 consists of 15 residues. CDR1 and CDR2 (germline): SGHTA, FQGNSA. Trimming removed 3 bases from V and 0 bases from J, with 10 bases in between. Here the CDR3 DNA reads TGTGCCAGCAGCTTGGGGAGCTCTAGCACAGATACGCAGTATTTT. This translates into CASSLGSSSTDTQYF.

J is TRBJ2-2 and V is TRBV5-1; D may correspond to TRBD1 or TRBD2 (5 bases each). The V end lost 7 bases, the J end lost 4 bases, and 14 bases lay between the germline ends. The CDR3 is 14 amino acids. Germline lookup yields CDR1 SGHRS and CDR2 YFSETQ. CDR3: CASFRDGVTGELFF. In DNA, the CDR3 is TGCGCCAGCTTCCGGGACGGAGTCACCGGGGAGCTGTTTTTT.

There are a few counts of this clonotype. V gene TRBV7-9 combines with J gene TRBJ2-7; weak D call: TRBD1 (5 bases). V dropped 3 bases and J dropped 4 bases, with 13 bases sitting between them. The germline V gene encodes CDR1 SEHNR and CDR2 FQNEAQ (reference sequence). This CDR3 is 14 amino acids long. In DNA form, the CDR3 reads TGTGCCAGCAGCTTCGCAGGGATCGCATACGAGCAGTACTTC. Amino acids: CASSFAGIAYEQYF.

The chain has TRBV12-3 or TRBV12-4 and TRBJ2-3; 9 bases are shared with TRBD1. The CDR3 is 16 amino acids. Germline trimming cut 6 bases from V and 4 bases from J; bases unmatched to any gene: 11. CDR3 bases: TGTGCCAGCAGATCCGGGACAGGGCTCTTCTCAGATACGCAGTATTTT. It specifies CASRSGTGLFSDTQYF.